The 27 T cell receptor beta chains presented below share a single source sample, sequenced in a study of T cell repertoires in cytomegalovirus infection. TCRdb reprocessed the reads via MiXCR and lists one record per CDR3 protein. This sample has hundreds of thousands of distinct CDR3 sequences, with roughly 43% found just once. These receptors' targets are unknown. Sequences were derived from cultured PBMCs, sampled from culture after CMV antigen stimulation. These receptors all come from a human donor in good health (CMV status not recorded). Some clones in this sample may be carry-over from other donors' samples.

The chain employs TRBV20-1 and TRBJ1-5; D remains ambiguous. The germline gives CDR1 DFQATT, CDR2 SNEGSKA (reference sequence). The CDR3 runs to 12 residues. V was trimmed by 3 bases and J by 5 bases, leaving 8 bases between them. CDR3 nucleotides: TGCAGTGCTAGTAGCTCGGATCAGCCCCAGCATTTT. Protein product: CSASSSDQPQHF.

DNA of the CDR3: TGCAGTGCTAGTTACACGTTGAACACTGAAGCTTTCTTT. Encoded protein: CSASYTLNTEAFF. The chain uses TRBV20-1 and TRBJ1-1; no reliable D call. V lost 3 bases and J lost 0, with 8 bases in between. This CDR3 is 13 amino acids long. Per germline, CDR1 DFQATT and CDR2 SNEGSKA (reference sequence).

The rearrangement uses TRBV6-1 and TRBJ1-2; a possible D gene is TRBD1 (6 bases). V lost 2 bases and J 4 bases, leaving 17 bases between the germline ends. The CDR3 covers 16 residues. Germline V CDR1 and CDR2: MNHNS, SASEGT. CDR3 sequence: CASSERRGELGYGYTF. The CDR3 DNA reads as TGTGCCAGCAGTGAAAGGAGGGGGGAATTGGGCTATGGCTACACCTTC.

This clonotype was counted a few times. The chain couples TRBV7-6 to TRBJ1-2; possibly TRBD1 for D (6 bases). V was shortened by 5 bases and J by 1 base, with 14 bases between the two germline ends. Germline CDR1 SGHVS, CDR2 FNYEAQ. This CDR3 spans 15 amino acids. The CDR3 loop reads CASSTNTGLNYGYTF. The CDR3 DNA is TGTGCCAGCAGCACCAACACAGGGCTTAACTATGGCTACACCTTC.

The chain joins TRBV12-5 to TRBJ2-1; 7 bases are shared with TRBD2. CDR3 length: 15 amino acids. Germline V gene lookup returns CDR1 LGHNT and CDR2 FRNRAP. J gave up 5 bases and V 0 bases, and 4 bases lay outside the gene matches. CDR3 in DNA: TGTGCTAGTGGTTTGGTCGGGAGCGGGAACAATGAGCAGTTCTTC. Protein: CASGLVGSGNNEQFF.

Only a few counts were recorded for this clonotype. The chain carries TRBV9 and TRBJ1-6; D gene ambiguous. Germline CDR1 reads SGDLS; CDR2 reads YYNGEE. The CDR3 extends over 12 amino acids. Trimming took off 3 bases at V and 13 bases at J, with 11 bases between the two ends. Here the CDR3 reads CASSGTESPLHF. The CDR3, as DNA: TGTGCCAGCAGCGGAACAGAGTCCCCCCTCCACTTT. Drawing the rest from reference TRBV9 and TRBJ1-6, the complete variable domain is DSGVTQTPKHLITATGQRVTLRCSPRSGDLSVYWYQQSLDQGLQFLIQYYNGEERAKGNILERFSAQQFPDLHSELNLSSLELGDSALYFCASSGTESPLHFGNGTRLTVT.

The CDR3: CASSYGQGSYEQYF. The CDR3 DNA follows: TGTGCCAGCAGTTACGGACAGGGTTCCTACGAGCAGTACTTC. V and J are TRBV6-6 and TRBJ2-7; 8 nucleotides match TRBD1. There are 14 residues in the CDR3. CDR1 and CDR2 (germline): MNHNY, SVGAGI (reference sequence). With 2 bases clipped from V and 1 base from J, the junction kept 1 base outside the gene matches.

This chain connects TRBV20-1 to TRBJ2-3; D not resolved. Germline-derived CDR1 and CDR2 are DFQATT and SNEGSKA (reference sequence). The CDR3 spans 14 residues. Trimming took off 0 bases at V and 2 bases at J, with 9 bases between the two ends. The CDR3 here is CSARDRLYTDTQYF. CDR3 DNA: TGCAGTGCTAGAGATCGTCTCTACACAGATACGCAGTATTTT.

The chain recombines TRBV15 with TRBJ2-7; D assignment may be TRBD1 or TRBD2 (5 bases each). The ends were cut back, 5 bases at V and 7 bases at J, with 9 bases in the middle. There are 11 residues in the CDR3. Germline V gene lookup returns CDR1 LNHNV and CDR2 YYDKDF (reference sequence). This chain's CDR3 is CATSEGREQYF. The CDR3 DNA is TGTGCCACCAGCGAGGGACGGGAGCAGTACTTC.

This CDR3 is CASSPWTASSYEQYF. CDR3 in DNA: TGTGCCAGCAGTCCATGGACTGCCAGCTCCTACGAGCAGTACTTC. The chain carries TRBV28 and TRBJ2-7, with D possibly TRBD2 on 5 matching bases. The CDR3 length is 15 residues. V dropped 5 bases and J dropped 0 bases, with 14 bases sitting between them. Germline loops: CDR1 MDHEN, CDR2 SYDVKM.

This rearrangement joins TRBV20-1 to TRBJ1-3; possible D gene TRBD1, 6 bases. The germline V and J ends were trimmed by 4 bases and 4 bases, with 11 bases remaining between them. CDR3 length equals 13 residues. Per germline, CDR1 DFQATT and CDR2 SNEGSKA (reference sequence). DNA of the CDR3: TGCAGTGCTAACGGACAGCAAGGAAACACCATATATTTT. Translated, it gives CSANGQQGNTIYF.

J is TRBJ2-1 and V is TRBV6-1; perhaps TRBD2 as D (6 bases). With 0 bases removed from V and 2 bases from J, the gap between germline ends came to 14 bases. Germline V CDR1 and CDR2: MNHNS, SASEGT. CDR3 length: 17 amino acids. CDR3 protein: CASSEAILARTYNEQFF. The DNA for the CDR3 is TGTGCCAGCAGTGAAGCTATTCTAGCGAGGACCTACAATGAGCAGTTCTTC.

This clonotype appeared a few times. This chain uses TRBV7-2 with TRBJ2-3, with D tentatively TRBD2 (7 bases). Deletions cut 5 bases from V and 5 bases from J, with 17 bases between. The CDR3 has 15 amino acids. Per the germline V gene, CDR1 is SGHTA and CDR2 is FQGNSA. The CDR3 nucleotides read TGTGCCAGCAGCCTGGGGGGGGCGACCCAAGATACGCAGTATTTT. It yields the protein CASSLGGATQDTQYF.

The J gene is TRBJ1-1, the V gene TRBV20-1; D is uncertain. The ends were cut back, 0 bases at V and 3 bases at J, with 11 bases in the middle. The CDR3 length is 14 residues. CDR1 and CDR2 from the germline V gene are DFQATT and SNEGSKA (reference sequence). CDR3 DNA sequence: TGCAGTGCTAGAGAAGCGGGGTCCTACACTGAAGCTTTCTTT. This translates into CSAREAGSYTEAFF.

The gene calls are TRBV7-6 and TRBJ2-5; a weak D match, TRBD2 (6 bases). Germline CDR1 and CDR2: SGHVS and FNYEAQ. The CDR3 is made up of 15 amino acids. The V end was cut by 5 bases, the J end by 5 bases, with 18 bases between. CDR3 residues: CASSRWDGREETQYF. For the CDR3, the DNA is TGTGCCAGCAGCCGATGGGACGGCCGGGAGGAGACCCAGTACTTC.

This rearrangement joins TRBV11-2 to TRBJ2-4; D might be TRBD2 (6 bases). Germline V gene data show CDR1 as SGHAT and CDR2 as FQNNGV. Trimming stripped 5 bases from V and 6 bases from J, with 14 bases between. The CDR3 has 14 residues. The CDR3 sequence: CASSPIAERNIQYF. DNA of the CDR3: TGTGCCAGCAGCCCTATAGCGGAGAGAAACATTCAGTACTTC. Supplemented by reference TRBV11-2 and TRBJ2-4, the full variable domain reads EAGVAQSPRYKIIEKRQSVAFWCNPISGHATLYWYQQILGQGPKLLIQFQNNGVVDDSQLPKDRFSAERLKGVDSTLKIQPAKLEDSAVYLCASSPIAERNIQYFGAGTRLSVL.

V is TRBV12-3 or TRBV12-4 and J is TRBJ2-3; 11 bases match TRBD2. The ends lost 6 bases at V and 8 bases at J; junction bases unmatched: 7. CDR3 length: 14 residues. The CDR3 coding sequence is TGTGCCAGCAGCGACGGACTAGCGGGTGCTACGCAGTATTTT. Its translation is CASSDGLAGATQYF.

This clonotype was counted a few times. CDR3 DNA sequence: TGTGCCAGTAGTATTCATAGGACAGGGGACACTGAAGCTTTCTTT. Its translation is CASSIHRTGDTEAFF. J is TRBJ1-1 and V is TRBV19, with 9 bases identical to TRBD1. The CDR3 covers 15 residues. The junction had 5 bases not matched to a gene; V was cut back by 3 bases and J by 3 bases. Germline V gives CDR1 LNHDA, CDR2 SQIVND (reference sequence).

The rearrangement uses TRBV15 and TRBJ2-5; maybe TRBD1 (5 bases). This CDR3 has 15 residues. V was cut by 6 bases and J by 0 bases, with 14 bases left in between. Per germline, CDR1 LNHNV and CDR2 YYDKDF (reference sequence). The CDR3, as DNA: TGTGCCACCAGGGACACGCAGACCTACCAAGAGACCCAGTACTTC. This translates into CATRDTQTYQETQYF. Using reference TRBV15 and TRBJ2-5 for the parts outside the CDR3, the full variable domain is DAMVIQNPRYQVTQFGKPVTLSCSQTLNHNVMYWYQQKSSQAPKLLFHYYDKDFNNEADTPDNFQSRRPNTSFCFLDIRSPGLGDTAMYLCATRDTQTYQETQYFGPGTRLLVL.

This clonotype was observed a few times. The V and J genes are TRBV7-6 and TRBJ2-1; D unresolved. This CDR3 has 12 amino acids. The V and J ends lost 7 bases and 9 bases respectively, with 13 bases between them. Germline CDR1 reads SGHVS; CDR2 reads FNYEAQ. CDR3 residues: CASNLNLGEQFF. The DNA for the CDR3 is TGTGCCAGCAACCTTAACCTGGGTGAGCAGTTCTTC.

J is TRBJ1-5 and V is TRBV20-1; D gene uncertain. In germline, CDR1 is DFQATT, CDR2 SNEGSKA (reference sequence). Trimming removed 0 bases at V and 7 bases at J, with 10 bases between. CDR3 size: 13 residues. The CDR3 spells CSAREDLDQPQHF. The CDR3 coding sequence is TGCAGTGCTAGAGAGGATTTGGACCAGCCCCAGCATTTT.

This clonotype was observed a handful of times. The chain links TRBV11-2 to TRBJ2-2; 10 bases map to TRBD1. Germline CDR1 and CDR2: SGHAT and FQNNGV. The CDR3 runs 15 residues. V gave up 5 bases and J gave up 6 bases; unmatched junction bases: 6. In DNA form, the CDR3 reads TGTGCCAGCAGCCCAGACAGGGGGCTGGCCGGGGAGCTGTTTTTT. Protein sequence: CASSPDRGLAGELFF.

The rearrangement joins TRBV7-2 to TRBJ2-1; either TRBD1 or TRBD2 may fit D (6 bases each). This CDR3 has 14 residues. Germline loops: CDR1 SGHTA, CDR2 FQGNSA. Between the trimmed V and J ends, which lost 1 base and 7 bases, there was a span of 11 bases. This CDR3 reads CASSLGGALNEQFF. CDR3 coding DNA: TGTGCCAGCAGCTTAGGGGGGGCTTTGAATGAGCAGTTCTTC.

This clonotype was seen only a few times. V is TRBV7-2 and J is TRBJ2-2; the match to TRBD2 covers 13 bases. The germline V gene has CDR1 SGHTA and CDR2 FQGNSA. The V and J ends lost 2 bases and 5 bases, in that order; junction bases with no gene match: 5. The CDR3 contains 17 residues. The CDR3: CASSLRTSGSPTGELFF. CDR3 coding DNA: TGTGCCAGCAGCTTACGGACTAGCGGGAGTCCGACCGGGGAGCTGTTTTTT.

There are a few counts of this clonotype. The CDR3, as DNA: TGTGCCAGCAGTATTGGGGCAGGCCCGACCTACGAGCAGTACTTC. Amino acids: CASSIGAGPTYEQYF. The gene calls are TRBV6-1 and TRBJ2-7; a weak D match, TRBD1 (5 bases). Looked up from germline, CDR1 is MNHNS and CDR2 is SASEGT. Trimming removed 5 bases from V and 2 bases from J, with 16 bases in between. This CDR3 is 15 amino acids long.

The chain carries TRBV7-8 and TRBJ2-3; TRBD2 matches 8 bases. The ends lost 2 bases at V and 5 bases at J; junction bases unmatched: 6. The V gene's germline CDR1 is SGHVS and CDR2 FQNEAQ. This CDR3 has 15 amino acids. The CDR3 nucleotides are TGTGCCAGCAGCTTACGGGGGGGGGCGGTAGATACGCAGTATTTT. Its protein product is CASSLRGGAVDTQYF.

The chain combines TRBV6-5 with TRBJ2-7, with 13 bases fitting TRBD2. The CDR3 is 16 amino acids. V lost 5 bases to trimming and J lost 1 base; unmatched junction nucleotides: 5. Per the germline V gene, CDR1 is MNHEY and CDR2 is SVGAGI. This CDR3 is CASSRLAGGKSYEQYF. The CDR3 nucleotides are TGTGCCAGCAGTCGACTAGCGGGGGGCAAATCCTACGAGCAGTACTTC.